These 10 T cell receptor beta chains were sequenced from one sample in a study of CD8 T cells in ankylosing spondylitis. Each CDR3 protein gets one entry after TCRdb re-called the 5' RACE reads with MiXCR. This table has approximately 250,000 distinct CDR3 sequences, about 24% appearing once. The sample consisted of blood, either unsorted or a sorted T cell fraction (not recorded which). The source of these receptors is a male donor with ankylosing spondylitis or in good health (not recorded which).

V usage is TRBV7-9 and J usage is TRBJ2-7, with unresolved D. Trimming pared 5 bases from V and 9 bases from J, leaving 14 bases between. The length of the CDR3 is 12 residues. Per the germline V gene, CDR1 is SEHNR and CDR2 is FQNEAQ (reference sequence). CDR3 region: CASSPGDRWQYF. CDR3 sequence (DNA): TGTGCCAGCAGCCCAGGAGATCGGTGGCAGTACTTC.

The chain recombines TRBV20-1 with TRBJ2-5, with a weak D call TRBD2 (5 bases). V was clipped by 3 bases and J by 5 bases, with 13 bases between them. This CDR3 contains 13 residues. The germline CDR1 and CDR2 sequences are DFQATT and SNEGSKA (reference sequence). CDR3 DNA: TGCAGTGCTAGGACGGAGGCTAGGGAGACCCAGTACTTC. It yields the protein CSARTEARETQYF.

This clonotype showed up many times. The chain links TRBV29-1 to TRBJ1-1, with 7 positions matching TRBD1. CDR1 and CDR2 from the germline V gene are SQVTM and ANQGSEA. The CDR3 loop spans 13 amino acids. The V and J ends lost 6 bases and 5 bases, in that order; junction bases with no gene match: 9. This CDR3 reads CSVDDRVGTEAFF. DNA of the CDR3: TGCAGCGTCGACGACAGGGTGGGGACTGAAGCTTTCTTT.

The chain employs TRBV29-1 and TRBJ2-7, with 8 bases fitting TRBD1. Per germline, CDR1 SQVTM and CDR2 ANQGSEA. The V gene end was trimmed by 7 bases and the J gene end by 5 bases; junction bases not matched to a gene: 10. The CDR3 contains 13 residues. The CDR3 DNA reads TGCAGCGGCCAAACCGGGACAGGACACGAGCAGTACTTC. Its translation: CSGQTGTGHEQYF.

There are a few counts of this clonotype. The chain joins TRBV20-1 to TRBJ2-1, with TRBD2 matching over 9 bases. The junction had 11 bases not matched to a gene; V was cut back by 5 bases and J by 9 bases. The length of the CDR3 is 14 residues. CDR1 and CDR2 (germline): DFQATT, SNEGSKA (reference sequence). The CDR3 bases are TGCAGTGCTCCCCAAGGCGGGGGGGCCCCTGAGCAGTTCTTC. This codes for CSAPQGGGAPEQFF.

As regards this clonotype: A read error may explain this, as a much larger clone is one base away. The chain couples TRBV20-1 to TRBJ2-7; no clear D gene. The CDR3 length is 14 residues. The ends were cut back, 3 bases at V and 4 bases at J, with 16 bases in the middle. CDR1 is DFQATT, CDR2 SNEGSKA, per germline (reference sequence). This chain's CDR3 is CSARVRVYPYEQYF. The CDR3, as DNA: TGCAGTGCTAGGGTAAGGGTGTACCCTTACGAGCAGTACTTC.

This clonotype was seen ten or more times. This chain connects TRBV10-3 to TRBJ2-1, with 9 bases aligning to TRBD2. The CDR3 consists of 14 residues. In germline, CDR1 is ENHRY, CDR2 SYGVKD. With 3 bases clipped from V and 10 bases from J, the junction kept 7 bases outside the gene matches. This chain's CDR3 is CAISEAQRGAEQFF. CDR3 DNA sequence: TGTGCCATCAGTGAAGCTCAGCGGGGGGCCGAGCAGTTCTTC.

This clonotype was detected a few times. V is TRBV6-2 or TRBV6-3 and J is TRBJ2-7; 9 positions agree with TRBD2. V dropped 8 bases and J dropped 4; count of bases not matched to a gene: 6. Germline-derived CDR1 and CDR2 are MNHEY and SVGEGT. The CDR3 consists of 13 residues. CDR3 DNA: TGTGCCAGCCTCGGACTAGCGCAGTACGAGCAGTACTTC. It specifies CASLGLAQYEQYF.

This clonotype was recorded many times. The rearrangement links TRBV12-3 or TRBV12-4 to TRBJ1-3, with 8 bases lining up with TRBD1. V gave up 10 bases and J gave up 2 bases; unmatched junction bases: 19. The CDR3 length is 18 residues. CDR3 sequence reads: CATNLGTGVIQAGNTIYF. The CDR3, as DNA: TGTGCCACTAACCTCGGGACAGGAGTCATACAAGCTGGAAACACCATATATTTT.

The CDR3: CASSQAVGASYEQYF. CDR3 DNA: TGTGCCAGCAGCCAGGCCGTAGGGGCGTCCTACGAGCAGTACTTC. The V and J genes are TRBV4-2 and TRBJ2-7; D may be TRBD1 (5 bases). The CDR3 length is 15 residues. Trimming cost V 3 bases and J 1 base, with 13 bases left between them. CDR1 is LGHNA and CDR2 is YNFKEQ in the germline V gene.